The entry below gives a single TCR beta chain sequence along with its context. The data are from a study of shared clonotypes between healthy human individuals. The deep-level immunoSEQ assay was used. As processed by the authors: From ImmunoSEQ came sequences covering only the junction and carrying no quality scores, so filtering differed. Assay used: immunoSEQ multiplex PCR; TCRdb lists only in-frame clones, some missing. V, J and clone size reflect that table, while D and trimming were determined from the DNA. This sample yields 1,400,000 or so clones, of which approximately 98.5% are seen a single time; roughly 0.35% belongs to the top ten. Trimming shortened V by 6 bases and J by 0 bases, and 28 bases separated the two germline ends. The CDR3 has 19 amino acids. In germline, CDR1 is SQVTM, CDR2 ANQGSEA.

This sequence was found in a man aged 30 to 45 in good health. The rearrangement joins TRBV29-1 to TRBJ2-3; D may correspond to TRBD1 or TRBD2 (6 bases each). The sample taken for sequencing was naive CD4+ T cells sorted from blood. As to subset: CD45RA+ positively selected. CDR3 nucleotides: TGCAGCGTGCGACAGGTCCTTCGGCGGGGTACCGTTAGCACAGATACGCAGTATTTT. Its protein is CSVRQVLRRGTVSTDTQYF.